Described below is a single T cell receptor beta chain sequence and its context. Its target is not known. Time point given: peripheral blood 6 weeks after treatment start. This CDR3 comprises 16 residues. Germline V gene data show CDR1 as MGHRA and CDR2 as YSYEKL. J gave up 5 bases and V 4 bases, and 11 bases lay outside the gene matches. The data belong to a study of PD-L1 blockade in urothelial cancer. About the research overall: Bladder-origin urothelial cancer in males covered about 90% of the roughly 30 patients. The median T cell count in blood samples was roughly 140,000. Timepoints chosen for blood analysis were 3 weeks (second dose) and 6 weeks after treatment start.

Some clones are missing from TCRdb's copy, which holds only in-frame ones; the method was immunoSEQ multiplex PCR. This repertoire shows about 50,000 clones, more than 75% found once; its top ten account for 10%. Notes on the study in general: Those with durable benefit had larger increases in tumor-associated blood clones at 3 weeks.

This chain links TRBV4-1 with TRBJ1-1, with 9 bases that match TRBD1. The material was PBMCs, obtained around atezolizumab (anti-PD-L1) treatment. The sequence came from a man in his 60s with urothelial cancer. CDR3 sequence reads: CASSREGTGIWTEAFF. In DNA form, the CDR3 reads TGCGCCAGCAGCCGCGAGGGGACAGGGATTTGGACTGAAGCTTTCTTT.